This T cell receptor (beta chain) was documented in a study of blood T cell repertoires in COVID-19. This clone was counted once. Individuals aged roughly 18 to 90 years were recruited from 24 US areas. As originally analysed: Reference gene primer amplification in the assay estimated nucleated cell counts. Some clones are missing from TCRdb's copy, which holds only in-frame ones; the method was immunoSEQ multiplex PCR. That table supplies the V and J calls and clone size; D and trimming were determined from the DNA. The sample consists of approximately 480,000 clones, 87% of them appearing once. The germline V and J ends were trimmed by 3 bases and 0 bases, with 5 bases remaining between them. This CDR3 has 13 amino acids. Germline CDR1 KGHSH, CDR2 LQKENI.

This chain joins TRBV18 and TRBJ1-2; D uncertain. The TCR was taken from a woman aged 18-30 years who had recovered from COVID-19. Input material: PBMCs or T cells enriched from blood (not recorded which). The CDR3 here is CASSPTANYGYTF. CDR3 DNA sequence: TGTGCCAGCTCACCCACAGCTAACTATGGCTACACCTTC.